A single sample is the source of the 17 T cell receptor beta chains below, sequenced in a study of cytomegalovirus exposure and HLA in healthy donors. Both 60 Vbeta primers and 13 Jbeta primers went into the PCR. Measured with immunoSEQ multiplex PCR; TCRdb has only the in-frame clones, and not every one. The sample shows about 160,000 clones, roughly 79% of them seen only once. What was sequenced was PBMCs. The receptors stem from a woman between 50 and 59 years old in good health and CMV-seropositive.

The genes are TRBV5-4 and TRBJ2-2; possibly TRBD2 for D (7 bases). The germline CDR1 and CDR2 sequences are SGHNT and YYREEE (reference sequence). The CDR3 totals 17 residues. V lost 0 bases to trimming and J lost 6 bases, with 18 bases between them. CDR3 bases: TGTGCCAGCAGCTTGGTGGGTTCGGGGGGCTACGCCGGGGAGCTGTTTTTT. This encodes CASSLVGSGGYAGELFF.

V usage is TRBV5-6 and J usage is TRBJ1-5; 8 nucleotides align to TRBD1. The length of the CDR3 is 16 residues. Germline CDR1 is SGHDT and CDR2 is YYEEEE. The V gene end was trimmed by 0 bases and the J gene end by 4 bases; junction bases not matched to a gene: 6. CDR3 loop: CASSLGGQGWNQPQHF. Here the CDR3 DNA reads TGTGCCAGCAGCTTGGGTGGACAGGGCTGGAATCAGCCCCAGCATTTT.

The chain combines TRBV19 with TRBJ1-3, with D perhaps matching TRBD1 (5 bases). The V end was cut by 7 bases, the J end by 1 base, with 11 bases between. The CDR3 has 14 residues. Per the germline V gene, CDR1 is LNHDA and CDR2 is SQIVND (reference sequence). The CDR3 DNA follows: TGTGCCAGTAACCAAGGGGTTTCTGGAAACACCATATATTTT. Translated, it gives CASNQGVSGNTIYF.

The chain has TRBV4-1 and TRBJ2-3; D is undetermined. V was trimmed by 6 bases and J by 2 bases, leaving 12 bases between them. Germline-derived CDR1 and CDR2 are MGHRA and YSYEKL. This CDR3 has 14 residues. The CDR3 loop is CASSLPLTTDTQYF. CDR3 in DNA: TGCGCCAGCAGTCTTCCTCTAACCACAGATACGCAGTATTTT.

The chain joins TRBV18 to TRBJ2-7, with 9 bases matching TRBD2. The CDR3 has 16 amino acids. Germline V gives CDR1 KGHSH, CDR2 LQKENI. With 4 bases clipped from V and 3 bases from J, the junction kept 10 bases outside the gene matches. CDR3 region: CASSRRRLADFYEQYF. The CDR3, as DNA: TGTGCCAGCTCACGCCGAAGACTAGCGGATTTCTACGAGCAGTACTTC. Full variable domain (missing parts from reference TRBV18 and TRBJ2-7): NAGVMQNPRHLVRRRGQEARLRCSPMKGHSHVYWYRQLPEEGLKFMVYLQKENIIDESGMPKERFSAEFPKEGPSILRIQQVVRGDSAAYFCASSRRRLADFYEQYFGPGTRLTVT.

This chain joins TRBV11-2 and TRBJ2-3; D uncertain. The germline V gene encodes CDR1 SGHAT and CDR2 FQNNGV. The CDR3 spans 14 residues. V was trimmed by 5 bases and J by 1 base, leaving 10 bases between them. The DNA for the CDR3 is TGTGCCAGCAGCCCCGCACGGGGCACAGATACGCAGTATTTT. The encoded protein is CASSPARGTDTQYF.

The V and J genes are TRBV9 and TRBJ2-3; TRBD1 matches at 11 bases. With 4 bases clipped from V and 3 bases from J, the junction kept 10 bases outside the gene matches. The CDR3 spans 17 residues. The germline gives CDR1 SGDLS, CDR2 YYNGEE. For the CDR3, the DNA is TGTGCCAGCAGCCCCCCCCCGGACAGGGGGCGGACAGATACGCAGTATTTT. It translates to CASSPPPDRGRTDTQYF. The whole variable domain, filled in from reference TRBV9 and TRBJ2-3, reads DSGVTQTPKHLITATGQRVTLRCSPRSGDLSVYWYQQSLDQGLQFLIQYYNGEERAKGNILERFSAQQFPDLHSELNLSSLELGDSALYFCASSPPPDRGRTDTQYFGPGTRLTVL.

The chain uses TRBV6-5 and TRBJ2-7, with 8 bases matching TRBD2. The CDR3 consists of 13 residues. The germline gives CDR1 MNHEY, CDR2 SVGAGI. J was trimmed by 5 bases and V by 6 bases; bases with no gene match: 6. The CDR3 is CASRDTRGDEQYF. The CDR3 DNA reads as TGTGCCAGCAGAGACACGCGGGGGGACGAGCAGTACTTC.

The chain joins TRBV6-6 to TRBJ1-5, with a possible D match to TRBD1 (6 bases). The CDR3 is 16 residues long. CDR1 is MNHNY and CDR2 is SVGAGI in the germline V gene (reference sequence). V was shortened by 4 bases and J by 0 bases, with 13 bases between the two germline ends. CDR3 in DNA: TGTGCCAGCAGTTCACTCCAGGGGCTTAGCAATCAGCCCCAGCATTTT. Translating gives CASSSLQGLSNQPQHF.

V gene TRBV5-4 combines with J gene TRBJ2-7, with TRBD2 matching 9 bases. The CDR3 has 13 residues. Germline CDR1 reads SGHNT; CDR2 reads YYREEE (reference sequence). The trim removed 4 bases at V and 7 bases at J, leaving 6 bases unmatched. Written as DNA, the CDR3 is TGTGCCAGCAGCGTAGCGGGGGCAGTTGAGCAGTACTTC. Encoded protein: CASSVAGAVEQYF. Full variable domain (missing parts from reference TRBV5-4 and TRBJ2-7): ETGVTQSPTHLIKTRGQQVTLRCSSQSGHNTVSWYQQALGQGPQFIFQYYREEENGRGNFPPRFSGLQFPNYSSELNVNALELDDSALYLCASSVAGAVEQYFGPGTRLTVT.

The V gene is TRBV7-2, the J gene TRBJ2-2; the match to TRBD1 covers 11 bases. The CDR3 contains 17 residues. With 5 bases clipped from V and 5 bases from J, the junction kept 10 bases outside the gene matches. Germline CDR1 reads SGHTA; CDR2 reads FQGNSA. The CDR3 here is CASSPPGQGAGTGELFF. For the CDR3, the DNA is TGTGCCAGCAGCCCCCCCGGACAGGGGGCGGGAACCGGGGAGCTGTTTTTT.

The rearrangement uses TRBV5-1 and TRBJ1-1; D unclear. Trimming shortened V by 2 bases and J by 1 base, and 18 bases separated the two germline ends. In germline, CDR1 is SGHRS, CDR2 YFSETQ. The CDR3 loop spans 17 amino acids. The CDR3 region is CASSLTPLGSGNTEAFF. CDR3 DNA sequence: TGCGCCAGCAGCTTAACACCCCTGGGCTCTGGGAACACTGAAGCTTTCTTT.

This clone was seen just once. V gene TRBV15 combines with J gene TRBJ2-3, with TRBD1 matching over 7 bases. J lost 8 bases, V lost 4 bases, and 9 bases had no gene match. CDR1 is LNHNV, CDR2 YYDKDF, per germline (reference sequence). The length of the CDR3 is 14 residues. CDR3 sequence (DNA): TGTGCCACCAGCATTAACAGGGGCATGGGTACGCAGTATTTT. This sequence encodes CATSINRGMGTQYF.

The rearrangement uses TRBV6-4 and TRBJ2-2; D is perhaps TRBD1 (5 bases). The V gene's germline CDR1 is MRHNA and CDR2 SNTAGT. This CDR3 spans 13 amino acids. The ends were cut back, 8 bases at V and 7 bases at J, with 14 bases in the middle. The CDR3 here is CASSRELDGELFF. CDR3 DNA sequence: TGTGCCAGCTCCAGGGAATTGGACGGGGAGCTGTTTTTT.

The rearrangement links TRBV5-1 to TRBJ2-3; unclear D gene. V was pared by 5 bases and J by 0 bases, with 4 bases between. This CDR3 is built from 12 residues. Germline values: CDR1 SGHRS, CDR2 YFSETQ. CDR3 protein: CASRTSTDTQYF. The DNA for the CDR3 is TGCGCCAGCAGAACTAGCACAGATACGCAGTATTTT.

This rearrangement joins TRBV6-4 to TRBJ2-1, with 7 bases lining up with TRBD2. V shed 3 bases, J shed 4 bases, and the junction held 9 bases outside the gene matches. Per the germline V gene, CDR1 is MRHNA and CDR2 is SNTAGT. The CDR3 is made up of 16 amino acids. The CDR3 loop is CASSDKGLADYNEQFF. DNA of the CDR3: TGTGCCAGCAGTGATAAGGGGCTAGCGGATTACAATGAGCAGTTCTTC.

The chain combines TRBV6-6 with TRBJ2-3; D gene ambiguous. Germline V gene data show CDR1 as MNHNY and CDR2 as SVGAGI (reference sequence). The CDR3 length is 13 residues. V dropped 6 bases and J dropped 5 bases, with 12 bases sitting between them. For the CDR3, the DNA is TGTGCCAGCAGCTACGACGGGTTAGATACGCAGTATTTT. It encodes CASSYDGLDTQYF.